A selection of T cell receptor beta chains follows, all from one sample in a study of shared clonotypes between healthy human individuals. Assay used: immunoSEQ multiplex PCR; TCRdb lists only in-frame clones, some missing. The sample has 600,000 to 700,000 clones; more than 70% are singletons. The sequenced material came from memory CD4+ T cells sorted from blood. Receptor source: a young woman in good health. Each CDR3 is given with its conserved first and last residue.

>TRBV9
CASSVGQGRGEKLFF
>TRBV6-1
CASIQRFLSGDEQYF
>TRBV10-2
CATSQRARHTGKNEQYF
>TRBV5-1
CASSLGVSNQPQHF
>TRBV6-4
CASRQTGMDGYTF
>TRBV18
CASSRGDTDTQYF
>TRBV14
CASSQTETQYF
>TRBV6-1
CASSENRGSPYEQYF
>TRBV19
CASSNPGGGNQPQHF
>TRBV5-5
CASSPGTALYEQYF
>TRBV28
CASSRPPRFPIRGVVSGNTIYF
>TRBV6-1
CASSRTVAAYEQYF
>TRBV30
CAWSVQDLQYF
>TRBV28
CASIQGIEGKLFF
>TRBV11-2
CASSPAKKQYF
>TRBV25-1
CASSPQTGSTKETQYF
>TRBV18
CASSPFRSTGTGTREQYF
>TRBV21-1
CASSEAGGRSGNTIYF
>TRBV28
CASSVGTGFTHEQYF
>TRBV28
CASTGSNNQPQHF
>TRBV2
CASSGQLAGGAEQYF
>TRBV18
CASSPRQGGNEQFF
>TRBV4-1
CASSQGRGRSSYNEQFF
>TRBV9
CASSATGVGNTIYF
>TRBV19
CASSLRGSNQPQHF
>TRBV7-9
CASSNDRATDTQYF
>TRBV7-9
CASSLGTSGRVNEQFF
>TRBV4-1
CASSQETAGGKNIQYF
>TRBV6-6
CASSDRGLEAFF
>TRBV2
CASRAGTGYSPLHF
>TRBV1
CTSSQTRPQGTIYF
>TRBV7-9
CASSFQGNNEQFF
>TRBV6-6
CASSYLQTGAADTQYF
>TRBV14
CASSPSGAGQGTQYF
>TRBV2
CASSDLGQGFETQYF
>TRBV28
CASSSEGGLNQPQHF
>TRBV28
CASSSGLPPYEQYF
>TRBV28
CASRPTSGRGESQETQYF
>TRBV10-3
CAISERVDGETQYF
>TRBV6-4
CASRPFQGTGELFF
>TRBV5-1
CASSLVTSATDTQYF
>TRBV27
CASRQGQGMNNEQFF
>TRBV10-3
CAISNGLGEQYF
>TRBV7-9
CASSPRQGAHEQYF
>TRBV2
CASSEGRVPNQPQHF
>TRBV5-5
CASSLADIAGYTF
>TRBV27
CASSQSLDRNQPQHF
>TRBV28
CASSTLTGGNNQPQHF
>TRBV7-9
CASSLGQGFGYTF
>TRBV28
CASNSLAGAWYEQYF
>TRBV6-1
CASSLGQGPGAQYF
>TRBV28
CASSLRAGQYF
>TRBV5-1
CASSWDRRNEKLFF
>TRBV28
CASSSNHGAQETQYF
>TRBV7-2
CASSFDGAGSYEQYF
>TRBV18
CASSPRDGDYEQYF
>TRBV2
CASRSTGSAGEKLFF
>TRBV2
CASDAGGGNQPQHF
>TRBV5-4
CASSRVRQGAGYGYTF